This is a list of T cell receptor beta chains from one sample in a study of T cell responses to AZD1222 COVID-19 vaccine. Produced via immunoSEQ multiplex PCR; TCRdb's table is partial and in-frame only. The sample yields tens of thousands of clones, 85% to 95% seen once. The sequences come from peripheral blood, collected 28 days after the second AZD1222 dose. The receptors derive from an adult who received the AZD1222 COVID-19 vaccine. Both conserved end residues are part of each CDR3. D genes are given only for firm matches. Clone size is stated in some rows and not others, as once, few, many or a class when expanded.

>TRBJ2-1|TRBV9|NA|TRBD2
TGTGCCAGCAGCCCAACAGGGACTAGATCCTACAATGAGCAGTTCTTC
CASSPTGTRSYNEQFF
>TRBJ1-4|TRBV25-1|NA|NA
TGTGCCAGCAGTCGAAGGGCAGGGACGGAAAAACTGTTTTTT
CASSRRAGTEKLFF
>TRBJ1-3|TRBV7-9|NA|NA
TGTGCCAGCAGCTTAACAGACTCTGGAAACACCATATATTTT
CASSLTDSGNTIYF
>TRBJ2-2|TRBV4-3|NA|TRBD2
TGCGCCAGCAGCCAAGTCTTAGCGGGCATAAACACCGGGGAGCTGTTTTTT
CASSQVLAGINTGELFF
>TRBJ2-7|TRBV9|NA|TRBD1
TGTGCCAGCAGCGGATCCCGGACAGGTTCCTACGAGCAGTACTTC
CASSGSRTGSYEQYF
>TRBJ2-1|TRBV12-5|NA|NA
TGTGCTAGTGGTTTGGTACTGACAGACTTACATGAATACAATGAGCAGTTCTTC
CASGLVLTDLHEYNEQFF
>TRBJ2-7|TRBV6-5|NA|TRBD2
TGTGCCAGCAGGTTGACTAGCGGGAGCAACGAGCAGTACTTC
CASRLTSGSNEQYF
>TRBJ1-2|TRBV25-1|once|NA
TGTGCCAGCAGTTTTGGGACCAATGGCTACACCTTC
CASSFGTNGYTF
>TRBJ2-7|TRBV7-2|NA|NA
TGTGCCAGCAGCTTAGGAAGGGCCAACGAGCAGTACTTC
CASSLGRANEQYF
>TRBJ1-5|TRBV2|NA|NA
TGTGCCAGCAGTACAGGGTCGGATCAGCCCCAGCATTTT
CASSTGSDQPQHF
>TRBJ2-7|TRBV28|NA|NA
TGTGCCAGCAGTTTAGCGGCCCCGCCCTACGAGCAGTACTTC
CASSLAAPPYEQYF
>TRBJ2-1|TRBV7-9|NA|NA
TGTGCCAGCAGCTTAGGGGCAGGAAATGAGCAGTTCTTC
CASSLGAGNEQFF
>TRBJ2-1|TRBV6-2/TRBV6-3|NA|NA
TGTGCCAGCAGTTCCGACTATGAGCAGTTCTTC
CASSSDYEQFF
>TRBJ1-5|TRBV28|NA|TRBD1
TGTGCCAGCAGTCAGGACAGGGGAGGGAGCAATCAGCCCCAGCATTTT
CASSQDRGGSNQPQHF
>TRBJ2-3|TRBV4-2|NA|TRBD1
TGTGCCAGCACTACGGACAGGGGGGCAGATACGCAGTATTTT
CASTTDRGADTQYF
>TRBJ1-2|TRBV18|NA|NA
TGTGCCAGCTCAGTGGGAAGAAACGATGGCTACACCTTC
CASSVGRNDGYTF
>TRBJ1-1|TRBV5-4|few|NA
TGTGCCAGCAGCTGGGACAAGAACACTGAAGCTTTCTTT
CASSWDKNTEAFF
>TRBJ2-7|TRBV2|NA|TRBD2
TGTGCCAGCGCATCTAGCGGGATTATGGGGGAGCAGTACTTC
CASASSGIMGEQYF
>TRBJ2-7|TRBV6-5|NA|NA
TGTGCCAGCAGTTACGCAGGCTCAGACTCCTACGAGCAGTACTTC
CASSYAGSDSYEQYF
>TRBJ1-3|TRBV7-6|NA|TRBD1
TGTGCCAGCAGCTCCGGGACAGCCTTTGGAAACACCATATATTTT
CASSSGTAFGNTIYF
>TRBJ2-7|TRBV5-4|NA|NA
TGTGCCAGCAGCTTGGCCCCGGACAGCCCTTACGAGCAGTACTTC
CASSLAPDSPYEQYF
>TRBJ2-3|TRBV6-1|NA|NA
TGTGCCAGCAGTGAACCGGCCGTGCGCACAGATACGCAGTATTTT
CASSEPAVRTDTQYF
>TRBJ2-7|TRBV6-5|NA|NA
TGTGCCAGCAGTTACTCGATTACGGGAGCCTACGAGCAGTACTTC
CASSYSITGAYEQYF
>TRBJ1-1|TRBV5-1|NA|NA
TGCGCCAGCAGCTTGCTGGTAGGAGACACTGAAGCTTTCTTT
CASSLLVGDTEAFF
>TRBJ1-6|TRBV5-4|few|NA
TGTGCCAGCAGCTTATCGGTTATAGGGAATTCACCCCTCCACTTT
CASSLSVIGNSPLHF
>TRBJ1-5|TRBV12-3/TRBV12-4|NA|NA
TGTGCCAGCAGTCCGCAGCAGCCCCAGCATTTT
CASSPQQPQHF
>TRBJ2-2|TRBV19|NA|TRBD2
TGTGCCAGTAAGAAACTAGCGGTTAACACCGGGGAGCTGTTTTTT
CASKKLAVNTGELFF
>TRBJ2-7|TRBV6-4|NA|NA
TGTGCCAGACTGTCCAAGGGGGAGCAGTACTTC
CARLSKGEQYF
>TRBJ1-1|TRBV6-5|NA|NA
TGTGCCAGCACCATCCGCTCAGTCTTGAACACTGAAGCTTTCTTT
CASTIRSVLNTEAFF
>TRBJ2-2|TRBV29-1|NA|TRBD2
TGCAGCGTGGCAGCGGGAGAGGGCACCGGGGAGCTGTTTTTT
CSVAAGEGTGELFF
>TRBJ1-6|TRBV2|NA|NA
TGTGCCAGCTCGCGAAGGACGGATTATTCACCCCTCCACTTT
CASSRRTDYSPLHF